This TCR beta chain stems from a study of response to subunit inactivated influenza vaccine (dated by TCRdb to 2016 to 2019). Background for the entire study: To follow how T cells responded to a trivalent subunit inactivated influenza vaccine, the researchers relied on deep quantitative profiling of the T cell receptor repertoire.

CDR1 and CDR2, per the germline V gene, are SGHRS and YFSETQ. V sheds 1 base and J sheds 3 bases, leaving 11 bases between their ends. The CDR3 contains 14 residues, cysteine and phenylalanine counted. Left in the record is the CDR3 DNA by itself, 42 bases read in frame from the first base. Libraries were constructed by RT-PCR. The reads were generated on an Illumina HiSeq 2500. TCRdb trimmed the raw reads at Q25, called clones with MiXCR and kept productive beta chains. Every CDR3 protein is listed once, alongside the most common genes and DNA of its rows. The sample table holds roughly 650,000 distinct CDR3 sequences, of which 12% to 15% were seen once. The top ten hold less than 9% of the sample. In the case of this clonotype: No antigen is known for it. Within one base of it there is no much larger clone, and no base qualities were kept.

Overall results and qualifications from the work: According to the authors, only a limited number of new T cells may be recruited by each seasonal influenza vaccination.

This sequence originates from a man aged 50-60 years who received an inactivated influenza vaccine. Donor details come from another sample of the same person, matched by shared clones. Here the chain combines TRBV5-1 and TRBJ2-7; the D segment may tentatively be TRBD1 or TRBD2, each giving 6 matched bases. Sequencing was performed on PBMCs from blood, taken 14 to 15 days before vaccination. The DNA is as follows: TGCGCCAGCAGCTTGACAGGGACTGACTACGAGCAGTACTTC. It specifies CASSLTGTDYEQYF.